This record covers a single TCR beta chain. The antigen it binds to is not known. Base qualities are not recorded, but no much larger clone differs from it by a single base. The sample originates from a study of PD-1 blockade in classical Hodgkin lymphoma (dated by TCRdb to 2018 to 2020). Some background on the complete study: Nivolumab dosing was 3 mg/kg intravenously every 2 weeks, continuing until either disease progression or unacceptable toxicity. A peripheral blood immune signature of response to PD-1 blockade in classical Hodgkin lymphoma was defined using TCR beta sequencing and CyTOF.

At the junction V is shortened by 3 bases and J by 8 bases, with 14 bases in between. The CDR1 and CDR2 encoded by the germline V gene are SGHRS and YFSETQ. Including cysteine and phenylalanine, the CDR3 has 14 amino acids. Just CDR3 DNA is preserved here, 42 bases in frame from base 1. What the work shows at the level of the full study, not this receptor alone: Baseline TCR diversity was reported as lower in newly diagnosed patients than in healthy donors, and lower still in relapsed/refractory patients. Baseline diversity similar to that of newly diagnosed patients was observed in trial patients achieving complete response, whereas significantly lower diversity was observed in partial responders and progressors. The study covered only a single clinical trial cohort, and the causes of the repertoire differences, possibly disease activity or prior therapy, were still not defined. Lower diversity was seen in patients whose nivolumab began less than 1 year after ASCT, and these patients were left out of later analyses so that immune reconstitution would not confound the results. A significant rise by C4D1 was seen in CD4+ but not CD8+ TCR diversity (p=0.0027 vs p=0.16), with the rise being most apparent in complete responders (p=0.02).

What this sample's time point label stands for: cycle 4 day 1 (C4D1), after 6 weeks of nivolumab. Every trial patient had relapsed after autologous stem cell transplantation, and cohorts A, B and C differed in prior brentuximab vedotin exposure. A total of under 70 patients with relapsed/refractory classical Hodgkin lymphoma made up the trial cohort, and each patient's best overall response was complete response, partial response or progressive disease. Single-agent nivolumab was administered to trial patients in the multi-cohort phase II CheckMate 205 trial. An independent review committee assessed best overall response using the 2007 International Working Group response criteria. Trial PBMCs were collected just before the start of nivolumab (C1D1) and during therapy at cycle 2 day 1 and cycle 4 day 1. Peripheral blood was collected in 8 mL Vacutainer Cell Preparation Tubes, from which PBMCs were isolated by centrifugation and then cryopreserved.

The Qiagen DNeasy kit was used to extract genomic DNA from unsorted PBMCs and from the negatively selected CD4+ and CD8+ fractions. TCR beta CDR3 regions were amplified by immunoSEQ multiplex PCR using primers annealing to V and J segments. A synthetic immune receptor repertoire was used to minimize amplification bias, and remaining bias was computationally removed after sequencing. In the authors' own workflow: Custom Python scripts were used to quantify repertoire diversity as the Shannon entropy index. The unsorted, CD4+ and CD8+ repertoires were each analyzed separately, with the exception of combined analyses, where CD4+ and CD8+ sequences were merged in silico. Clonal expansion was defined as a frequency increase of at least 2-fold after treatment compared with C1D1, and clones undetected at baseline were assigned a pseudocount of 0.5. Singleton clones were defined as clones with 0 or 1 copy at C1D1, and non-singleton clones were defined as clones with 2 or more copies. Clones expanded in unsorted samples were labelled as CD4+, CD8+ or unknown by matching protein sequences in sorted samples from the same patient. Wilcoxon tests were applied to paired samples to test diversity changes from C1D1 to C4D1. The source is immuneACCESS, and TCRdb retained only in-frame sequences with V and J called. Part of the clones is not carried over; for the studies checked, unresolved V genes explain less than half of this, and the remainder is unexplained. V and J calls and clone size follow that table, whereas D and trimming were derived from the DNA. This sample comprises roughly 94,000 clones, about 93% of them detected only once. The ten largest clones capture about 2% of the sample.

The starting material was peripheral blood mononuclear cells (PBMCs), obtained before the fourth cycle of nivolumab. This TCR was recovered from a human donor with classical Hodgkin lymphoma. The chain joins TRBV5-1 to TRBJ2-2; the D gene is possibly TRBD1, with 6 bases matching. The base sequence is TGCGCCAGCAGCTCTCCAGGGGCAGGTGGGGAGCTGTTTTTT. This sequence encodes CASSSPGAGGELFF.